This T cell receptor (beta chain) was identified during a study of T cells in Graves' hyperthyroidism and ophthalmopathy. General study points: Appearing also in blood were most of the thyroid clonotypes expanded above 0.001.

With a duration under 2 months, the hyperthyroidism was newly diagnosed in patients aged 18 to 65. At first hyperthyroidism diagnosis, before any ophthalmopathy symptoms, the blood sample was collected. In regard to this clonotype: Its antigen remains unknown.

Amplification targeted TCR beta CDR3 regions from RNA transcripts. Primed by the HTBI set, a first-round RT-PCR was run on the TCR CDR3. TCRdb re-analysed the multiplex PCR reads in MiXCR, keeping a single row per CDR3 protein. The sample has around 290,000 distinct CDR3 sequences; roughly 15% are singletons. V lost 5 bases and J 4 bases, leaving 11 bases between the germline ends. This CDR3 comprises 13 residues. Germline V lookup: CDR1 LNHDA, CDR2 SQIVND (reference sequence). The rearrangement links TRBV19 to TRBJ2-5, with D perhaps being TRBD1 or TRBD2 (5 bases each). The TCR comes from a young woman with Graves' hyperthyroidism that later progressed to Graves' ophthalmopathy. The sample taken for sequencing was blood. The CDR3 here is CASSPTGTETQYF. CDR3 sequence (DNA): TGTGCCAGTAGTCCCACGGGGACAGAGACCCAGTACTTC.